This TCR beta chain was identified during a study of blood T cell repertoires in COVID-19. Study-level information: Samples representing acute and convalescent COVID-19 were sourced from the United States, Italy and Spain. T cells, B-cell-depleted T cells, or PBMCs supplied cDNA or gDNA.

Germline assignment: CDR1 LGHNA and CDR2 YNFKEQ. The length of the CDR3 is 13 residues. Trimming stripped 0 bases from V and 9 bases from J, with 11 bases between. Ages ranged from roughly 18 to 100 years, with residence in fewer than 25 US areas. Participants had their cohort set by participant-reported clinical history. This clone was seen a handful of times. The table came from immunoSEQ multiplex PCR; TCRdb's copy has only in-frame clones and leaves some out. This table holds 150,000 to 180,000 clones, about 86% found once. Sample: PBMCs or T cells enriched from blood (not recorded which). This chain joins TRBV4-2 and TRBJ2-5; a possible D gene is TRBD2 (5 bases). This clonotype was sampled from a man aged 45-65 years who had recovered from COVID-19. As DNA, the CDR3 is TGTGCCAGCAGCCAAGAGGAGGTTCGGGCCCAGTACTTC. Residues: CASSQEEVRAQYF.